Each of the 14 T cell receptor beta chains below was sequenced from the same sample in a study of T cell responses to AZD1222 COVID-19 vaccine. TCRdb keeps only in-frame clones here, not all; method: immunoSEQ multiplex PCR. The sample consists of fewer than 110,000 clones, 87% of them appearing once. The starting material was peripheral blood, obtained on day 0 of AZD1222 vaccination. These receptors were obtained from an adult in good health.

The chain has TRBV6-6 and TRBJ2-3, with D unclear. Trimming removed 7 bases at V and 0 bases at J, with 14 bases between. The V gene's germline CDR1 is MNHNY and CDR2 SVGAGI (reference sequence). The CDR3 covers 15 residues. Here the CDR3 DNA reads TGTGCCAGCACCCCTCCGGCAGAGAGCACAGATACGCAGTATTTT. The encoded protein is CASTPPAESTDTQYF.

The CDR3 loop is CASSVVAGGTGELFF. The CDR3 bases are TGTGCCAGCAGCGTAGTAGCGGGAGGGACCGGGGAGCTGTTTTTT. The genes are TRBV9 and TRBJ2-2; 11 bases fit TRBD2. The CDR3 is made up of 15 amino acids. Looked up from germline, CDR1 is SGDLS and CDR2 is YYNGEE. Trimming cost V 0 bases and J 5 bases; bases outside gene matches: 0.

The rearrangement links TRBV4-2 to TRBJ2-7, with 8 positions matching TRBD2. V shed 11 bases and J 4 bases; nucleotides not matched to a gene: 13. Germline CDR1 reads LGHNA; CDR2 reads YNFKEQ. The CDR3 totals 14 residues. CDR3 region: CARRRGGEPYEQYF. The DNA for the CDR3 is TGTGCCCGCCGCCGGGGGGGGGAGCCTTACGAGCAGTACTTC.

The chain joins TRBV28 to TRBJ1-2; 7 bases map to TRBD1. V lost 6 bases, J lost 6 bases, and 7 bases stayed unmatched. This CDR3 contains 13 residues. The germline V gene has CDR1 MDHEN and CDR2 SYDVKM. CDR3 sequence (DNA): TGTGCCAGCAGCTCCCTGACAGGGAATGGCTACACCTTC. It is translated as CASSSLTGNGYTF.

This clone was seen once. The rearrangement joins TRBV2 to TRBJ2-3, with 7 bases identical to TRBD2. The CDR3 totals 14 residues. V gave up 6 bases and J gave up 1 base; unmatched junction bases: 4. CDR1 is SNHLY, CDR2 FYNNEI, per germline. The CDR3 spells CASRRGKRTDTQYF. CDR3 DNA: TGTGCCAGCAGGCGGGGGAAACGCACAGATACGCAGTATTTT. The variable domain in full, with the rest retrieved from reference TRBV2 and TRBJ2-3, is EPEVTQTPSHQVTQMGQEVILRCVPISNHLYFYWYRQILGQKVEFLVSFYNNEISEKSEIFDDQFSVERPDGSNFTLKIRSTKLEDSAMYFCASRRGKRTDTQYFGPGTRLTVL.

This clone showed up just once. The V call is TRBV19, the J call TRBJ1-5; D gene uncertain. Germline V gene data show CDR1 as LNHDA and CDR2 as SQIVND (reference sequence). The CDR3 has 12 residues. Trimming shortened V by 3 bases and J by 5 bases, and 5 bases separated the two germline ends. The CDR3 DNA sequence: TGTGCCAGTAGTATTGAGTATCAGCCCCAGCATTTT. Amino acid sequence: CASSIEYQPQHF.

V is TRBV18 and J is TRBJ1-6, with a possible D match to TRBD1 (5 bases). The CDR3 loop spans 15 amino acids. Germline V CDR1 and CDR2: KGHSH, LQKENI. The V end lost 6 bases, the J end lost 7 bases, and 16 bases lay between the germline ends. The CDR3 reads CASSSTGTLNSPLHF. The CDR3 bases are TGTGCCAGCTCGTCTACCGGGACCCTCAATTCACCCCTCCACTTT.

DNA for the CDR3: TGTGCCAGCAGTCCCACTCAGGGTTCAAAACTGTTTTTT. This codes for CASSPTQGSKLFF. The chain is built from TRBV27 and TRBJ1-4, with D maybe TRBD1 (5 bases). Germline V gene lookup returns CDR1 MNHEY and CDR2 SMNVEV (reference sequence). V gave up 5 bases and J gave up 10 bases, with 14 bases separating them. There are 13 residues in the CDR3. The whole variable domain, remainder taken from reference TRBV27 and TRBJ1-4, is EAQVTQNPRYLITVTGKKLTVTCSQNMNHEYMSWYRQDPGLGLRQIYYSMNVEVTDKGDVPEGYKVSRKEKRNFPLILESPSPNQTSLYFCASSPTQGSKLFFGSGTQLSVL.

The gene calls are TRBV15 and TRBJ2-5, with 7 bases that match TRBD1. Germline lookup yields CDR1 LNHNV and CDR2 YYDKDF (reference sequence). The CDR3 is 14 residues long. The V segment lost 8 bases and the J segment 0 bases; nucleotides outside the gene matches: 6. This chain's CDR3 is CATSDREHQETQYF. The CDR3 DNA follows: TGTGCCACCTCCGACAGGGAACACCAAGAGACCCAGTACTTC.

CDR3 sequence reads: CASSWGTGSGEAFF. In DNA, the CDR3 is TGTGCCAGCAGTTGGGGGACAGGGTCGGGGGAAGCTTTCTTT. The V call is TRBV27, the J call TRBJ1-1; 9 bases fit TRBD1. Trimming cost V 4 bases and J 8 bases; bases outside gene matches: 8. The CDR3 totals 14 residues. Germline-derived CDR1 and CDR2 are MNHEY and SMNVEV (reference sequence).

The chain joins TRBV10-3 to TRBJ2-7; no definite D call. The CDR3 contains 14 residues. Germline values: CDR1 ENHRY, CDR2 SYGVKD. V lost 6 bases, J lost 1 base, and 13 bases lay in between. The CDR3 region has the DNA TGTGCCATCAGCAATAGTGGCGGATCCTACGAGCAGTACTTC. This codes for CAISNSGGSYEQYF.

The gene calls are TRBV7-2 and TRBJ2-4; no firm D call. CDR1 is SGHTA, CDR2 FQGNSA, per germline. The CDR3 runs 9 residues. V was pared by 4 bases and J by 16 bases, with 8 bases between. CDR3 residues: CASSSAEYF. Here the CDR3 DNA reads TGTGCCAGCAGCTCCGCGGAATACTTC.

The V and J genes are TRBV6-2 or TRBV6-3 and TRBJ1-2; D unclear. V was cut by 5 bases and J by 7 bases, with 11 bases left in between. Germline-derived CDR1 and CDR2 are MNHEY and SVGEGT. The CDR3 totals 12 residues. DNA for the CDR3: TGTGCCAGCAGTGCAGGATTGCCTGGCTACACCTTC. As protein: CASSAGLPGYTF.

The chain has TRBV9 and TRBJ2-7, with 11 bases that match TRBD2. This CDR3 spans 16 amino acids. V shed 4 bases and J 3 bases; nucleotides not matched to a gene: 9. Per the germline V gene, CDR1 is SGDLS and CDR2 is YYNGEE. CDR3 sequence (DNA): TGTGCCAGCAGCCCCGGTCTAGCGGGGGGTAACTACGAGCAGTACTTC. This codes for CASSPGLAGGNYEQYF.